Listed here are 32 T cell receptor beta chains from one sample, sequenced in a study of blood T cell repertoires in COVID-19. TCRdb keeps only in-frame clones here, not all; method: immunoSEQ multiplex PCR. The data hold over 60,000 clones, with 84% observed a single time. Sequences were obtained from peripheral blood. The receptors derive from a man between 45 and 60 years old with COVID-19, enrolled during active disease.

The rearrangement uses TRBV3-1 (or the pseudogene TRBV3-2) and TRBJ2-2; 7 bases map to TRBD1. Germline CDR1 reads LGHDT; CDR2 reads YNNKEL (reference sequence). This CDR3 is 15 amino acids long. After removal of 4 bases from V and 5 bases from J, the junction contained 7 bases not matched to a gene. CDR3 in DNA: TGTGCCAGCAGCCGCACAACAGGGGAGACCGGGGAGCTGTTTTTT. Amino acid sequence: CASSRTTGETGELFF.

The V and J genes are TRBV7-9 and TRBJ1-1; no clear D. Germline V gene sequence: CDR1 SEHNR, CDR2 FQNEAQ (reference sequence). CDR3 length equals 14 residues. The V end was cut by 3 bases, the J end by 1 base, with 9 bases between. CDR3 residues: CASSLVGSNTEAFF. CDR3 coding DNA: TGTGCCAGCAGCTTGGTCGGGTCGAACACTGAAGCTTTCTTT.

This sequence joins TRBV7-2 and TRBJ2-7, with 8 bases lining up with TRBD2. The CDR3 consists of 16 residues. CDR1 is SGHTA and CDR2 is FQGNSA in the germline V gene. V was pared by 5 bases and J by 2 bases, with 11 bases of the junction left unmatched. The CDR3 sequence: CASSPGPRGAPYEQYF. The CDR3 DNA reads TGTGCCAGCAGCCCCGGCCCGCGGGGGGCCCCCTACGAGCAGTACTTC.

The chain recombines TRBV19 with TRBJ2-3; TRBD1 agrees at 7 bases. The CDR3 contains 13 residues. The ends lost 9 bases at V and 6 bases at J; junction bases unmatched: 9. Per germline, CDR1 LNHDA and CDR2 SQIVND (reference sequence). The CDR3 loop reads CASDQGDSDTQYF. Written as DNA, the CDR3 is TGTGCCAGCGATCAGGGGGATTCCGATACGCAGTATTTT.

This rearrangement joins TRBV19 to TRBJ2-7; 7 bases are shared with TRBD2. The CDR3 runs to 14 residues. The J segment lost 0 bases and the V segment lost 3 bases, leaving 2 bases of the junction unmatched. The germline V gene has CDR1 LNHDA and CDR2 SQIVND (reference sequence). The DNA for the CDR3 is TGTGCCAGTAGTATCGGGGGGTTCTCCTACGAGCAGTACTTC. This codes for CASSIGGFSYEQYF.

This chain connects TRBV5-1 to TRBJ2-7; 12 bases agree with TRBD1. CDR1 SGHRS and CDR2 YFSETQ come from the germline V gene. CDR3 length: 15 residues. V dropped 4 bases and J dropped 5; count of bases not matched to a gene: 7. The CDR3 DNA is TGCGCCAGCAGCCCCGGGACAGGGGGCTTGAACGAGCAGTACTTC. The encoded protein is CASSPGTGGLNEQYF. Variable domain in full (rest from reference TRBV5-1 and TRBJ2-7): KAGVTQTPRYLIKTRGQQVTLSCSPISGHRSVSWYQQTPGQGLQFLFEYFSETQRNKGNFPGRFSGRQFSNSRSEMNVSTLELGDSALYLCASSPGTGGLNEQYFGPGTRLTVT.

The chain uses TRBV7-9 and TRBJ1-1; TRBD1 matches at 7 bases. Germline CDR1 is SEHNR and CDR2 is FQNEAQ (reference sequence). V shed 2 bases and J 5 bases; nucleotides not matched to a gene: 5. This CDR3 is 14 amino acids long. CDR3 DNA: TGTGCCAGCAGCTTAATGGCAGGGGGTACTGAAGCTTTCTTT. Its translation is CASSLMAGGTEAFF.

The chain employs TRBV11-2 and TRBJ2-5; 11 bases match TRBD1. CDR1 and CDR2 (germline): SGHAT, FQNNGV. This CDR3 is built from 16 residues. Trimming at V came to 4 bases and at J to 4 bases, leaving 8 bases not matched to a gene. Here the CDR3 reads CASSSYTGTGGETQYF. The CDR3 coding sequence is TGTGCCAGCAGCTCCTACACCGGGACAGGGGGAGAGACCCAGTACTTC. The variable domain in full, completed from reference TRBV11-2 and TRBJ2-5, reads EAGVAQSPRYKIIEKRQSVAFWCNPISGHATLYWYQQILGQGPKLLIQFQNNGVVDDSQLPKDRFSAERLKGVDSTLKIQPAKLEDSAVYLCASSSYTGTGGETQYFGPGTRLLVL.

The genes are TRBV19 and TRBJ2-1, with unresolved D. V lost 1 base to trimming and J lost 5 bases, with 15 bases between them. This CDR3 has 16 amino acids. From germline, CDR1 is LNHDA and CDR2 SQIVND (reference sequence). The CDR3 sequence is CASSIGAPLAHNEQFF. The DNA for the CDR3 is TGTGCCAGTAGTATAGGGGCTCCCTTGGCCCACAATGAGCAGTTCTTC.

The V call is TRBV6-5, the J call TRBJ2-5; the D gene is possibly TRBD2 (6 bases). CDR3 length: 15 residues. V was trimmed by 1 base and J by 7 bases, leaving 16 bases between them. CDR1 and CDR2 (germline): MNHEY, SVGAGI. CDR3 region: CASSYFSGPGGTQYF. As DNA, the CDR3 is TGTGCCAGCAGTTACTTCAGCGGACCCGGGGGGACCCAGTACTTC.

This chain links TRBV21-1 with TRBJ1-2. TRBV21-1 is a documented pseudogene. This CDR3 region has 11 residues. CDR3 nucleotides: TGTGCCACCTCGGGAGGGAACGGCTACACCTTC. This translates into CATSGGNGYTF.

There are a few counts of this clone. The chain combines TRBV7-3 with TRBJ1-1; 7 nucleotides match TRBD1. J was trimmed by 3 bases and V by 5 bases; bases with no gene match: 6. CDR1 SGHTA and CDR2 FQGTGA come from the germline V gene. The CDR3 spans 14 residues. CDR3 coding DNA: TGTGCCAGCAGCGCCACAGGGGTGGACACTGAAGCTTTCTTT. Protein sequence: CASSATGVDTEAFF. Based on the CDR3 plus reference TRBV7-3 and TRBJ1-1, the full variable domain is GAGVSQTPSNKVTEKGKYVELRCDPISGHTALYWYRQSLGQGPEFLIYFQGTGAADDSGLPNDRFFAVRPEGSVSTLKIQRTERGDSAVYLCASSATGVDTEAFFGQGTRLTVV.

The rearrangement uses TRBV19 and TRBJ2-7, with 8 bases identical to TRBD2. J was trimmed by 0 bases and V by 1 base; bases with no gene match: 11. CDR1 and CDR2 (germline): LNHDA, SQIVND (reference sequence). This CDR3 contains 18 residues. CDR3 DNA: TGTGCCAGTAGTATAGCATTGCGAACTAGCGGACCCTCCTACGAGCAGTACTTC. It codes for CASSIALRTSGPSYEQYF.

The genes are TRBV9 and TRBJ1-1; D gene unclear. CDR1 and CDR2 (germline): SGDLS, YYNGEE. V lost 5 bases and J 3 bases, leaving 11 bases between the germline ends. CDR3 length: 13 residues. The CDR3 bases are TGTGCCAGCAGAACCGACGGGGACACTGAAGCTTTCTTT. The encoded protein is CASRTDGDTEAFF.

The V call is TRBV3-1 (or the pseudogene TRBV3-2), the J call TRBJ1-5, with TRBD1 as a possible D gene (5 bases). The germline V gene has CDR1 LGHDT and CDR2 YNNKEL (reference sequence). The CDR3 totals 16 residues. V lost 3 bases and J 4 bases, leaving 16 bases between the germline ends. The CDR3 DNA reads TGTGCCAGCAGCCAGAACGCGGGACCGGCTAATCAGCCCCAGCATTTT. Its protein product is CASSQNAGPANQPQHF.

The chain has TRBV14 and TRBJ2-7; 7 bases match TRBD1. The CDR3 has 14 amino acids. Germline CDR1 reads SGHDN; CDR2 reads FVKESK. After removal of 4 bases from V and 7 bases from J, the junction contained 10 bases not matched to a gene. CDR3 DNA: TGTGCCAGCAGCCGAGGGGGCCTCACTAGGGAGCAGTACTTC. Translated, it gives CASSRGGLTREQYF.

The chain carries TRBV9 and TRBJ2-3; TRBD1 matches 7 bases. This CDR3 is built from 14 residues. Germline CDR1 SGDLS, CDR2 YYNGEE. V was pared by 8 bases and J by 1 base, with 7 bases of the junction left unmatched. The CDR3, as DNA: TGTGCCAGTAAACAGGGGTCGGGCACAGATACGCAGTATTTT. This sequence encodes CASKQGSGTDTQYF.

This rearrangement joins TRBV9 to TRBJ2-5; 7 bases fit TRBD1. Germline assignment: CDR1 SGDLS and CDR2 YYNGEE. The CDR3 covers 15 residues. Trimming cost V 6 bases and J 5 bases; bases outside gene matches: 13. The CDR3 sequence is CASTRRQGGLETQYF. For the CDR3, the DNA is TGTGCCAGCACCAGGCGACAGGGTGGTCTCGAGACCCAGTACTTC.

This clone occurred once. The V call is TRBV6-5, the J call TRBJ1-6; possibly TRBD1 for D (5 bases). V lost 2 bases to trimming and J lost 5 bases, with 7 bases between them. CDR1 and CDR2 from the germline V gene are MNHEY and SVGAGI. The CDR3 sequence is 14 residues long. This chain's CDR3 is CASSYGGDNSPLHF. CDR3 bases: TGTGCCAGCAGTTACGGGGGGGATAATTCACCCCTCCACTTT.

The chain couples TRBV10-3 to TRBJ2-7, with unresolved D. V was shortened by 3 bases and J by 4 bases, with 4 bases between the two germline ends. This CDR3 has 11 amino acids. The germline gives CDR1 ENHRY, CDR2 SYGVKD. This chain's CDR3 is CAISEQYEQYF. The CDR3, as DNA: TGTGCCATCAGTGAACAGTACGAGCAGTACTTC.

The rearrangement uses TRBV21-1 and TRBJ1-1. TRBV21-1 is a pseudogene. The CDR3 runs 14 residues. Written as DNA, the CDR3 is TGTGCCAGCAGCGGAGAGGGTGGAGGGACTGAAGCTTTCTTT. This gives the protein CASSGEGGGTEAFF.

The chain joins TRBV2 to TRBJ2-5; 8 nucleotides align to TRBD2. V lost 4 bases and J lost 3; bases outside the gene matches: 16. Per germline, CDR1 SNHLY and CDR2 FYNNEI. The CDR3 has 18 residues. The CDR3 region has the DNA TGTGCCAGCAGTGCTCGGGCGGGGGGCCGAGTAAAAAAAGAGACCCAGTACTTC. This sequence encodes CASSARAGGRVKKETQYF.

The V gene is TRBV5-4, the J gene TRBJ1-2; 8 bases line up with TRBD1. The germline V gene encodes CDR1 SGHNT and CDR2 YYREEE (reference sequence). The CDR3 contains 13 residues. J was trimmed by 5 bases and V by 1 base; bases with no gene match: 1. The CDR3 DNA reads TGTGCCAGCAGCTTGCGACAGGGGTATGGCTACACCTTC. Protein: CASSLRQGYGYTF.

Here the CDR3 DNA reads TGTGCCAGCAGCCGGCCGGAGGACTCCTACAATGAGCAGTTCTTC. The encoded protein is CASSRPEDSYNEQFF. The chain combines TRBV3-1 (or the pseudogene TRBV3-2) with TRBJ2-1; possibly TRBD2 for D (5 bases). The CDR3 extends over 15 amino acids. Germline V gene data show CDR1 as LGHDT and CDR2 as YNNKEL (reference sequence). V was trimmed by 4 bases and J by 0 bases, leaving 10 bases between them.

On this clone: The identical CDR3 is also encoded by other nucleotide sequences in the sample. The chain employs TRBV2 and TRBJ2-2, with D perhaps TRBD2 (6 bases). There are 14 residues in the CDR3. V was cut by 6 bases and J by 2 bases, with 10 bases left in between. Germline V gene data show CDR1 as SNHLY and CDR2 as FYNNEI. The CDR3 sequence is CASRAGTNTGELFF. CDR3 DNA sequence: TGTGCCAGCAGAGCCGGGACTAACACCGGGGAGCTGTTTTTT.

The V call is TRBV11-2, the J call TRBJ2-2; D is perhaps TRBD1 (5 bases). Deletions cut 6 bases from V and 7 bases from J, with 15 bases between. There are 14 residues in the CDR3. Germline assignment: CDR1 SGHAT and CDR2 FQNNGV. CDR3 protein: CASSRGADGGELFF. The CDR3 coding sequence is TGTGCCAGCAGTCGTGGGGCCGACGGCGGGGAGCTGTTTTTT.

As concerns this clone: Because the CDR3's place on the DNA is in doubt, the DNA is left out and the CDR3 is given as listed by TCRdb. The rearrangement links TRBV2 to TRBJ1-6; the table assigns TRBD1, which was not confirmed against the DNA. Germline V CDR1 and CDR2: SNHLY, FYNNEI. The length of the CDR3 is 15 amino acids, counting both ends. The CDR3 reads CASSILDRGNSPLHF.

In this sample, this clone turned up a few times. The rearrangement uses TRBV6-2 or TRBV6-3 and TRBJ2-5; D is possibly TRBD1 (5 bases). This CDR3 is built from 13 residues. V lost 5 bases to trimming and J lost 12 bases, with 19 bases between them. Germline V gene sequence: CDR1 MNHEY, CDR2 SVGEGT. The CDR3 sequence is CASSARVYNSEYF. Here the CDR3 DNA reads TGTGCCAGCAGTGCCAGGGTTTATAACTCTGAGTACTTC.

The chain employs TRBV5-4 and TRBJ2-2, with 10 bases identical to TRBD1. The ends lost 4 bases at V and 7 bases at J; junction bases unmatched: 10. The CDR3 is 16 residues long. The germline V gene encodes CDR1 SGHNT and CDR2 YYREEE (reference sequence). The CDR3 nucleotides read TGTGCCAGCAGCCTCCAGGGACAGGGGAAGGGCGGGGAGCTGTTTTTT. Its translation: CASSLQGQGKGGELFF.

This clone appeared a single time. The rearrangement links TRBV5-8 to TRBJ2-7; D gene unclear. Germline values: CDR1 SGHTS, CDR2 YDEGEE. Trimming removed 0 bases at V and 3 bases at J, with 10 bases between. This CDR3 has 14 amino acids. CDR3 protein: CASSLAAGDYEQYF. Written as DNA, the CDR3 is TGTGCCAGCAGCTTGGCCGCAGGCGACTACGAGCAGTACTTC.

This clone was seen more than once but under ten times. This chain joins TRBV18 and TRBJ2-7, with D maybe TRBD2 (6 bases). CDR3 length equals 15 residues. V was trimmed by 6 bases and J by 3 bases, leaving 18 bases between them. Germline CDR1 reads KGHSH; CDR2 reads LQKENI. CDR3 nucleotide sequence: TGTGCCAGCTCTCGCACCGCGGGACCGAACTACGAGCAGTACTTC. Amino acid sequence: CASSRTAGPNYEQYF. The entire variable domain, with the rest obtained from reference TRBV18 and TRBJ2-7, is as follows: NAGVMQNPRHLVRRRGQEARLRCSPMKGHSHVYWYRQLPEEGLKFMVYLQKENIIDESGMPKERFSAEFPKEGPSILRIQQVVRGDSAAYFCASSRTAGPNYEQYFGPGTRLTVT.

V is TRBV10-3 and J is TRBJ2-1; 14 positions match TRBD2. Germline CDR1 is ENHRY and CDR2 is SYGVKD. Trimming cost V 4 bases and J 2 bases; bases outside gene matches: 1. This CDR3 comprises 16 residues. The CDR3 loop reads CAISGTSGGTYNEQFF. The CDR3, as DNA: TGTGCCATCAGTGGGACTAGCGGGGGGACCTACAATGAGCAGTTCTTC.